This TCR beta chain was observed in a study of cytomegalovirus exposure and HLA in healthy donors. The overall study: The approximately 670 first-cohort repertoires and the 100 to 150 validation repertoires shared the same platform, a later analysis reported.

Findings and caveats of the study: Three chains tied to CMV proved CMV antigen-specific in vitro. The study found most TCR sequences rare, yet found some public TCRs in many donors. Within the approximately 120 validation repertoires, first-cohort TCR clusters tended to co-occur, according to a later analysis.

Clones were sequenced by immunoSEQ multiplex PCR, and TCRdb holds only the in-frame ones, with some missing. The sample has around 300,000 clones, approximately 88% seen once. Germline CDR1 is SGHVS and CDR2 is FNYEAQ. V trimming: 4 bases; J trimming: 6 bases; junction bases outside the gene matches: 4. This CDR3 region has 13 residues. As to this clone: Its specificity is unknown.

Sequenced sample: PBMCs. The source is a woman aged 18 to 35 in good health and CMV-seronegative. The chain recombines TRBV7-6 with TRBJ2-7; 9 bases map to TRBD1. The CDR3 coding sequence is TGTGCCAGCAGCTCGGGACAGGGAACCGAGCAGTACTTC. Translation gives CASSSGQGTEQYF.